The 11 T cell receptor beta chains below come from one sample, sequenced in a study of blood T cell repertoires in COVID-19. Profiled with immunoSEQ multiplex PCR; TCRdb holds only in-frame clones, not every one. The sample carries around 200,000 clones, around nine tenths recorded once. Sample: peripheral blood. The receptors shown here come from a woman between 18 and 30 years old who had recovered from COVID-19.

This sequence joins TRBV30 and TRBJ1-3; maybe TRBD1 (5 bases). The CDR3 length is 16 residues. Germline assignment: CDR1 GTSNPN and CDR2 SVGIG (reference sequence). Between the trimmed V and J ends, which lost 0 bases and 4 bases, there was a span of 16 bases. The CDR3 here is CAWSVPRGREGNTIYF. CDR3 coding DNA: TGTGCCTGGAGTGTCCCGCGGGGCCGGGAAGGAAACACCATATATTTT.

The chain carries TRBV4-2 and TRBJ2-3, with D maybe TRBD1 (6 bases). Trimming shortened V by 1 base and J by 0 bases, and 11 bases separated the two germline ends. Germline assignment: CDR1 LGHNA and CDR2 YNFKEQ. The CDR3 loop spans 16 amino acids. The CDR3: CASSQGSRGSTDTQYF. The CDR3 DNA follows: TGTGCCAGCAGCCAAGGTTCTAGGGGGAGCACAGATACGCAGTATTTT.

The CDR3 loop reads CATRRQGADEAFF. The CDR3, as DNA: TGTGCCACCAGAAGACAGGGGGCGGATGAAGCTTTCTTT. The chain recombines TRBV24-1 with TRBJ1-1; 10 bases fit TRBD1. The germline gives CDR1 KGHDR, CDR2 SFDVKD. The length of the CDR3 is 13 residues. With V trimmed by 7 bases and J by 7 bases, 5 bases remained unmatched.

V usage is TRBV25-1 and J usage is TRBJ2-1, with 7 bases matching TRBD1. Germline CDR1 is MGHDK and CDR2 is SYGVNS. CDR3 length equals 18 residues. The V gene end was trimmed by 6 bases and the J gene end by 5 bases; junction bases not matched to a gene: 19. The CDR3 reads CASSGDRVLSVMNNEQFF. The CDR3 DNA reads TGTGCCAGCAGCGGAGACAGGGTTTTATCTGTGATGAACAATGAGCAGTTCTTC.

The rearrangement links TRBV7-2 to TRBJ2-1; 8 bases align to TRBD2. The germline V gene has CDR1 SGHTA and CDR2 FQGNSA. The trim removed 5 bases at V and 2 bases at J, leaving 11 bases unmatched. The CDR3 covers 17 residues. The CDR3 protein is CASSLTRSGSTYNEQFF. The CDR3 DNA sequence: TGTGCCAGCAGCCTCACGAGAAGCGGGAGCACCTACAATGAGCAGTTCTTC.

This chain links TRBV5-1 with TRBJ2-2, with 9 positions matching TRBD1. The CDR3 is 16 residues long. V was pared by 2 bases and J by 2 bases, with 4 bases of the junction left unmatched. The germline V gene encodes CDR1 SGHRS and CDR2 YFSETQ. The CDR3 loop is CASSFWTGDNTGELFF. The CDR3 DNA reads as TGCGCCAGCAGCTTCTGGACAGGGGATAACACCGGGGAGCTGTTTTTT.

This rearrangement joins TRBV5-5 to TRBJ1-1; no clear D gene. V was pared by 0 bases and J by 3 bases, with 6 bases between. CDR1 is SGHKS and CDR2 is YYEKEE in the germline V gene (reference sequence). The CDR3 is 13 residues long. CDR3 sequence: CASSLVRHTEAFF. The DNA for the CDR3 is TGTGCCAGCAGCTTGGTCCGTCACACTGAAGCTTTCTTT. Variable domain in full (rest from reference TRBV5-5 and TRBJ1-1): DAGVTQSPTHLIKTRGQQVTLRCSPISGHKSVSWYQQVLGQGPQFIFQYYEKEERGRGNFPDRFSARQFPNYSSELNVNALLLGDSALYLCASSLVRHTEAFFGQGTRLTVV.

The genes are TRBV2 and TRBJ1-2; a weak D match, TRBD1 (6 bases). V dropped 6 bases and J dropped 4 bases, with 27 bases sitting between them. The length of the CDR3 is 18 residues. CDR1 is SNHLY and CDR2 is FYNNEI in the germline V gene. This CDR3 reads CASSQTWATGQMIYGYTF. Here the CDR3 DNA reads TGTGCCAGCAGCCAAACCTGGGCCACAGGGCAAATGATCTATGGCTACACCTTC. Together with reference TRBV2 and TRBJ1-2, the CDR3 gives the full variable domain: EPEVTQTPSHQVTQMGQEVILRCVPISNHLYFYWYRQILGQKVEFLVSFYNNEISEKSEIFDDQFSVERPDGSNFTLKIRSTKLEDSAMYFCASSQTWATGQMIYGYTFGSGTRLTVV.

CDR3 region: CASSMRGRKDTEAFF. The CDR3 coding sequence is TGTGCCAGTAGTATGCGCGGGAGGAAGGACACTGAAGCTTTCTTT. The chain uses TRBV19 and TRBJ1-1; D is uncertain. V shed 3 bases and J shed 3 bases, with 14 bases lying between them. Per germline, CDR1 LNHDA and CDR2 SQIVND (reference sequence). This CDR3 contains 15 residues.

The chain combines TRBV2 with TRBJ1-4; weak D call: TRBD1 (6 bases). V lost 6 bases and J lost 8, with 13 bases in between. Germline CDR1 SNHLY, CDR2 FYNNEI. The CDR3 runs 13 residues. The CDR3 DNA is TGTGCCAGCAGAGACAGGTTCGGGGAAAAACTGTTTTTT. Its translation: CASRDRFGEKLFF. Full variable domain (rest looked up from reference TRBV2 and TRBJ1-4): EPEVTQTPSHQVTQMGQEVILRCVPISNHLYFYWYRQILGQKVEFLVSFYNNEISEKSEIFDDQFSVERPDGSNFTLKIRSTKLEDSAMYFCASRDRFGEKLFFGSGTQLSVL.

CDR3 amino acids: CASSLVGGNQPQHF. In nucleotides, the CDR3 is TGTGCCAGCAGTTTGGTAGGGGGCAATCAGCCCCAGCATTTT. The chain links TRBV27 to TRBJ1-5, with D possibly being TRBD1 (5 bases). Looked up from germline, CDR1 is MNHEY and CDR2 is SMNVEV (reference sequence). This CDR3 comprises 14 residues. V was pared by 3 bases and J by 2 bases, with 8 bases between.